The 27 T cell receptor beta chains below all came from one sample that was sequenced in a study of blood T cell repertoires in COVID-19. Only in-frame clones appear in the TCRdb table, and some are missing; sequencing was by immunoSEQ multiplex PCR. The sample gives approximately 84,000 clones, 75% to 85% of which show up once; about 31% is in the top ten. The sequenced sample was peripheral blood. These receptors were collected from a woman aged 80 or over with acute or convalescent COVID-19.

The J gene is TRBJ1-4, the V gene TRBV19; D is perhaps TRBD1 (5 bases). Germline V lookup: CDR1 LNHDA, CDR2 SQIVND (reference sequence). V shed 4 bases and J shed 0 bases, with 9 bases lying between them. The CDR3 length is 15 residues. The DNA for the CDR3 is TGTGCCAGTAGTAATGGCAGGGCAACTAATGAAAAACTGTTTTTT. Its translation is CASSNGRATNEKLFF. Complete variable domain (other parts from reference TRBV19 and TRBJ1-4): DGGITQSPKYLFRKEGQNVTLSCEQNLNHDAMYWYRQDPGQGLRLIYYSQIVNDFQKGDIAEGYSVSREKKESFPLTVTSAQKNPTAFYLCASSNGRATNEKLFFGSGTQLSVL.

V usage is TRBV19 and J usage is TRBJ2-1; 9 nucleotides align to TRBD2. Germline V gene sequence: CDR1 LNHDA, CDR2 SQIVND (reference sequence). The CDR3 length is 14 residues. The junction had 4 bases not matched to a gene; V was cut back by 4 bases and J by 6 bases. CDR3 sequence: CASSRGLARNEQFF. As DNA, the CDR3 is TGTGCCAGTAGTAGGGGACTAGCACGCAATGAGCAGTTCTTC.

This chain links TRBV6-4 with TRBJ1-1, with TRBD1 as a possible D gene (5 bases). The CDR3 covers 16 residues. Looked up from germline, CDR1 is MRHNA and CDR2 is SNTAGT. Trimming shortened V by 2 bases and J by 5 bases, and 18 bases separated the two germline ends. The CDR3 spells CASSDGFEFGGTEAFF. The DNA of the CDR3 is TGTGCCAGCAGTGACGGGTTCGAGTTTGGGGGGACTGAAGCTTTCTTT.

This clone was counted a single time. The chain combines TRBV15 with TRBJ1-5; TRBD1 is a possible D gene (5 bases). Deletions cut 3 bases from V and 0 bases from J, with 9 bases between. The CDR3 consists of 15 residues. The germline CDR1 and CDR2 sequences are LNHNV and YYDKDF (reference sequence). The CDR3 sequence: CATSRDDSSNQPQHF. CDR3 sequence (DNA): TGTGCCACCAGCAGGGATGACAGTAGCAATCAGCCCCAGCATTTT.

This chain joins TRBV6-6 and TRBJ1-2; perhaps TRBD1 as D (5 bases). V lost 5 bases and J 7 bases, leaving 17 bases between the germline ends. CDR1 is MNHNY, CDR2 SVGAGI, per germline (reference sequence). There are 14 residues in the CDR3. In nucleotides, the CDR3 is TGTGCCAGCAGTCTCCCACAGGATTCGTTTGGCTACACCTTC. Protein sequence: CASSLPQDSFGYTF.

CDR3 DNA: TGTGCCAGCATCCAGGTCGGGATAGGGCGTACCACCGGGGAGCTGTTTTTT. Amino acids: CASIQVGIGRTTGELFF. The chain carries TRBV25-1 and TRBJ2-2; D might be TRBD2 (5 bases). With 7 bases removed from V and 4 bases from J, the gap between germline ends came to 22 bases. The CDR3 has 17 amino acids. Germline V gives CDR1 MGHDK, CDR2 SYGVNS.

V gene TRBV18 combines with J gene TRBJ2-1; possible D gene TRBD2, 5 bases. Per the germline V gene, CDR1 is KGHSH and CDR2 is LQKENI. V dropped 0 bases and J dropped 5 bases, with 11 bases sitting between them. The CDR3 runs 15 residues. The chain's CDR3 is CASSPPMRVNNEQFF. In DNA, the CDR3 is TGTGCCAGCTCACCACCGATGCGGGTTAACAATGAGCAGTTCTTC. Combining the CDR3 with reference TRBV18 and TRBJ2-1 gives the whole variable domain NAGVMQNPRHLVRRRGQEARLRCSPMKGHSHVYWYRQLPEEGLKFMVYLQKENIIDESGMPKERFSAEFPKEGPSILRIQQVVRGDSAAYFCASSPPMRVNNEQFFGPGTRLTVL.

This clone was observed a few times. The CDR3 loop is CATSEPGGPGTDTQYF. As DNA, the CDR3 is TGTGCCACCAGTGAGCCGGGAGGGCCGGGCACAGATACGCAGTATTTT. The chain uses TRBV24-1 and TRBJ2-3; 8 nucleotides match TRBD2. Unmatched junction bases numbered 6, after V lost 4 bases and J lost 1 base. The CDR3 covers 16 residues. The germline V gene has CDR1 KGHDR and CDR2 SFDVKD.

The V call is TRBV18, the J call TRBJ2-5; TRBD1 aligns across 10 bases. V shed 3 bases, J shed 5 bases, and the junction held 6 bases outside the gene matches. CDR3 size: 15 residues. Germline loops: CDR1 KGHSH, CDR2 LQKENI. CDR3 sequence reads: CASSPRQGAGETQYF. The CDR3 nucleotides read TGTGCCAGCTCACCCCGACAGGGGGCCGGGGAGACCCAGTACTTC.

The gene calls are TRBV7-2 and TRBJ2-4, with D unclear. This CDR3 contains 14 residues. Germline values: CDR1 SGHTA, CDR2 FQGNSA. The V gene lost 5 bases and the J gene lost 9 bases, with 17 bases spanning the gap. The CDR3 coding sequence is TGTGCCAGCAGCCCCCCCTCGGCTAGTGCCATTCAGTACTTC. Protein product: CASSPPSASAIQYF.

The rearrangement joins TRBV5-1 to TRBJ2-7; D possibly corresponds to TRBD2 (6 bases). V was trimmed by 0 bases and J by 1 base, leaving 8 bases between them. The CDR3 spans 14 residues. Germline V CDR1 and CDR2: SGHRS, YFSETQ. The CDR3 loop is CASSLGAGSYEQYF. The CDR3 DNA reads as TGCGCCAGCAGCTTGGGAGCGGGTTCCTACGAGCAGTACTTC.

The rearrangement links TRBV19 to TRBJ1-1; 7 bases are shared with TRBD1. Germline assignment: CDR1 LNHDA and CDR2 SQIVND (reference sequence). The CDR3 is 16 amino acids. V shed 6 bases and J 2 bases; nucleotides not matched to a gene: 12. CDR3 coding DNA: TGTGCCAGTAGCATAAAAACAGGGGTATCTAACACTGAAGCTTTCTTT. Encoded protein: CASSIKTGVSNTEAFF.

This chain links TRBV29-1 with TRBJ1-2; no definite D call. This CDR3 has 12 residues. Germline V CDR1 and CDR2: SQVTM, ANQGSEA. V lost 6 bases, J lost 6 bases, and 14 bases lay in between. CDR3 sequence (DNA): TGCAGCGTCGTTGGGAGGACGGATGGCTACACCTTC. It codes for CSVVGRTDGYTF.

The CDR3 loop is CASSQAGQMNTEAFF. CDR3 coding DNA: TGCGCCAGCAGCCAAGCGGGACAGATGAACACTGAAGCTTTCTTT. The chain couples TRBV4-3 to TRBJ1-1; 7 nucleotides agree with TRBD1. The V segment lost 1 base and the J segment 0 bases; nucleotides outside the gene matches: 2. Germline lookup yields CDR1 LGHNA and CDR2 YSLEER. CDR3 length: 15 residues.

This clone was found once. V and J are TRBV7-3 and TRBJ2-1; D remains unclear. The CDR3 is made up of 14 amino acids. Germline assignment: CDR1 SGHTA and CDR2 FQGTGA. Trimming cost V 5 bases and J 0 bases, with 8 bases left between them. The CDR3 sequence: CASSRETSYNEQFF. Here the CDR3 DNA reads TGTGCCAGCAGCAGAGAAACCTCCTACAATGAGCAGTTCTTC.

The genes are TRBV19 and TRBJ1-5; no definite D call. This CDR3 is 13 amino acids long. V lost 0 bases to trimming and J lost 5 bases, with 5 bases between them. CDR1 LNHDA and CDR2 SQIVND come from the germline V gene (reference sequence). CDR3 in DNA: TGTGCCAGTAGTATAGACCTTTATCAGCCCCAGCATTTT. It is translated as CASSIDLYQPQHF.

J is TRBJ2-7 and V is TRBV30, with D possibly being TRBD2 (6 bases). Germline CDR1 reads GTSNPN; CDR2 reads SVGIG (reference sequence). Trimming removed 1 base from V and 1 base from J, with 11 bases in between. The CDR3 length is 14 residues. CDR3 sequence: CAWSGGGTSYEQYF. DNA of the CDR3: TGTGCCTGGAGTGGTGGCGGGACGTCCTACGAGCAGTACTTC.

The chain carries TRBV7-9 and TRBJ1-1; D gene uncertain. The germline gives CDR1 SEHNR, CDR2 FQNEAQ (reference sequence). V dropped 4 bases and J dropped 0 bases, with 18 bases sitting between them. The CDR3 extends over 17 amino acids. The CDR3 is CASSSNSQVGMNTEAFF. The CDR3 DNA reads as TGTGCCAGCAGCTCAAACTCCCAGGTCGGAATGAACACTGAAGCTTTCTTT.

The chain employs TRBV19 and TRBJ1-5; unclear D gene. The CDR3 runs 13 residues. Trimming removed 0 bases from V and 9 bases from J, with 9 bases in between. Germline lookup yields CDR1 LNHDA and CDR2 SQIVND (reference sequence). CDR3 residues: CASSIELGRPQHF. The CDR3 DNA reads TGTGCCAGTAGTATAGAACTAGGGCGGCCCCAGCATTTT.

The V gene is TRBV10-3, the J gene TRBJ1-3; 8 positions match TRBD1. Germline V gene sequence: CDR1 ENHRY, CDR2 SYGVKD. V dropped 0 bases and J dropped 0; count of bases not matched to a gene: 4. The CDR3 contains 17 residues. The CDR3 region is CAISESNRGFSGNTIYF. CDR3 sequence (DNA): TGTGCCATCAGTGAGTCGAACAGGGGGTTCTCTGGAAACACCATATATTTT.

The rearrangement links TRBV18 to TRBJ2-5; TRBD1 matches 10 bases. With V trimmed by 3 bases and J by 5 bases, 6 bases remained unmatched. CDR1 is KGHSH and CDR2 is LQKENI in the germline V gene. This CDR3 is built from 15 residues. CDR3 amino acids: CASSPGTGVWETQYF. CDR3 sequence (DNA): TGTGCCAGCTCACCTGGGACAGGGGTTTGGGAGACCCAGTACTTC. Supplemented by reference TRBV18 and TRBJ2-5, the full variable domain reads NAGVMQNPRHLVRRRGQEARLRCSPMKGHSHVYWYRQLPEEGLKFMVYLQKENIIDESGMPKERFSAEFPKEGPSILRIQQVVRGDSAAYFCASSPGTGVWETQYFGPGTRLLVL.

The V and J genes are TRBV4-3 and TRBJ2-5; possibly TRBD2 for D (5 bases). V lost 2 bases and J lost 1, with 8 bases in between. Germline V gene data show CDR1 as LGHNA and CDR2 as YSLEER. This CDR3 is 14 amino acids long. CDR3 sequence: CASSQRAGQETQYF. CDR3 sequence (DNA): TGCGCCAGCAGCCAACGGGCGGGCCAAGAGACCCAGTACTTC.

This chain's CDR3 is CASSLVSQGPYNEQFF. The CDR3, as DNA: TGCGCCAGCAGCTTGGTATCACAGGGACCCTACAATGAGCAGTTCTTC. This chain uses TRBV5-1 with TRBJ2-1, with a weak D call TRBD1 (6 bases). Per germline, CDR1 SGHRS and CDR2 YFSETQ. The CDR3 covers 16 residues. Trimming took 0 bases from V and 2 from J, leaving 12 bases between them.

The chain recombines TRBV2 with TRBJ1-1; 10 bases match TRBD1. Germline trimming cut 8 bases from V and 0 bases from J; bases unmatched to any gene: 0. Germline-derived CDR1 and CDR2 are SNHLY and FYNNEI. The CDR3 covers 13 residues. This CDR3 reads CASGQGVNTEAFF. CDR3 DNA: TGTGCCAGCGGACAGGGGGTGAACACTGAAGCTTTCTTT.

The chain joins TRBV5-1 to TRBJ2-1, with 9 bases fitting TRBD2. Trimming cost V 4 bases and J 4 bases; bases outside gene matches: 6. Germline V gene lookup returns CDR1 SGHRS and CDR2 YFSETQ. The CDR3 extends over 15 amino acids. CDR3: CASSTIAGAYNEQFF. CDR3 bases: TGCGCCAGCAGCACAATAGCGGGGGCTTACAATGAGCAGTTCTTC.

The chain links TRBV21-1 to TRBJ2-7; the table's D call, TRBD2, was not checked against the DNA. TRBV21-1 is shown as a pseudogene. This CDR3 is built from 15 residues. This chain's CDR3 is CASSKEVSGSGEQYF. The DNA of the CDR3 is TGTGCCAGCAGCAAAGAGGTTAGCGGGAGTGGCGAGCAGTACTTC.

The chain employs TRBV19 and TRBJ1-1, with 8 bases fitting TRBD1. The trim removed 7 bases at V and 1 base at J, leaving 5 bases unmatched. CDR1 LNHDA and CDR2 SQIVND come from the germline V gene (reference sequence). CDR3 size: 14 residues. This CDR3 reads CASTLDRENTEAFF. The CDR3 bases are TGTGCCAGTACCTTGGACAGGGAGAACACTGAAGCTTTCTTT.